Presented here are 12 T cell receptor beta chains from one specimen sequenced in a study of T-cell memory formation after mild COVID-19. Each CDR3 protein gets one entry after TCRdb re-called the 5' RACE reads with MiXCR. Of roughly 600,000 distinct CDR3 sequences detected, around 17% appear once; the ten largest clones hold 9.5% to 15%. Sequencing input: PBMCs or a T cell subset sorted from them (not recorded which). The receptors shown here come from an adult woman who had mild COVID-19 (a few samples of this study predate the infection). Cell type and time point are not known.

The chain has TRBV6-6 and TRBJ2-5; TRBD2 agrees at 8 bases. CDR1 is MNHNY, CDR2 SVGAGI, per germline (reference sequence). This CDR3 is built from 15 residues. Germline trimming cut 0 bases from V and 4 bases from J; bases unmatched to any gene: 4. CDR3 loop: CASSYSRGAGETQYF. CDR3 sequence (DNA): TGTGCCAGCAGTTACTCGCGGGGGGCAGGAGAGACCCAGTACTTC.

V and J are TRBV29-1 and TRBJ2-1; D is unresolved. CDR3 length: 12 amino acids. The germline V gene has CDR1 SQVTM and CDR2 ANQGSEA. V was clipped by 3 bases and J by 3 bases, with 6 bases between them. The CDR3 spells CSVELSYNEQFF. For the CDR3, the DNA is TGCAGCGTTGAGTTGAGCTACAATGAGCAGTTCTTC.

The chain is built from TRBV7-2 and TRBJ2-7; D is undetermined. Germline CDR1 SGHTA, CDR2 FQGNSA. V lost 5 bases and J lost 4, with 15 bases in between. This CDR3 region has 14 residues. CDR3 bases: TGTGCCAGCAGCCTATTCCTGGGAAGTTACGAGCAGTACTTC. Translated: CASSLFLGSYEQYF.

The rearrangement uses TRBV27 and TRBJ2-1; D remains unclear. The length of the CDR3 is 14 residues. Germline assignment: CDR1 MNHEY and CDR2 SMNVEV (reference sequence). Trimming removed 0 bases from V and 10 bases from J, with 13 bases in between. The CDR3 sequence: CASSLSRSVEEQFF. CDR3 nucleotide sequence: TGTGCCAGCAGTTTATCTAGAAGCGTGGAGGAGCAGTTCTTC.

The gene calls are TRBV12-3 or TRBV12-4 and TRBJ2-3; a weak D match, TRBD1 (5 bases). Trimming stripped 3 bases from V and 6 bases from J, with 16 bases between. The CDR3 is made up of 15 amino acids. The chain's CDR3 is CASSLGQLLRDTQYF. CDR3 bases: TGTGCCAGCAGTTTGGGGCAGCTCCTTAGGGATACGCAGTATTTT.

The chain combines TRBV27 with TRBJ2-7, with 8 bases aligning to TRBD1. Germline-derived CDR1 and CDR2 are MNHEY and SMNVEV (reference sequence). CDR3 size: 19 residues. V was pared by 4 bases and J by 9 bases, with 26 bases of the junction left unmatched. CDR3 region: CASSYGSGTGSQDMLGQYF. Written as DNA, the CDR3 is TGTGCCAGCAGTTACGGATCCGGGACAGGCTCCCAAGATATGTTGGGGCAGTACTTC.

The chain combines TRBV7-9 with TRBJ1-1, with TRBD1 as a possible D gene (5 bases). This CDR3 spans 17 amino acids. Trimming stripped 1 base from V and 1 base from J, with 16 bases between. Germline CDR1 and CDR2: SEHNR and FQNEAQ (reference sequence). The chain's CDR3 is CASSLVGFGRANTEAFF. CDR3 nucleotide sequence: TGTGCCAGCAGCTTAGTTGGTTTCGGCAGGGCGAACACTGAAGCTTTCTTT.

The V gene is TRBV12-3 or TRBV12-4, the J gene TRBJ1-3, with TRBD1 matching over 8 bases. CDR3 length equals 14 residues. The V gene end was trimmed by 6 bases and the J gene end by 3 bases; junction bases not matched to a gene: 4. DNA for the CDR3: TGTGCCAGCAGACAGGGGGTGGTTGGAAACACCATATATTTT. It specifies CASRQGVVGNTIYF.

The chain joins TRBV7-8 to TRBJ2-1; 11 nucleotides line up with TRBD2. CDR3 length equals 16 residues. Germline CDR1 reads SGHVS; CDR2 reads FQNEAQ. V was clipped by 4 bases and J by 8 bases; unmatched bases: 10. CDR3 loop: CASSSYSGRASDEQFF. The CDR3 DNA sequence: TGTGCCAGCAGCTCCTATAGCGGGAGGGCCTCCGATGAGCAGTTCTTC.

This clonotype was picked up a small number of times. In DNA, the CDR3 is TGTGCCAGCAGTTTTTCCGGACAGGGGGAATACGAGCAGTACTTC. Its translation: CASSFSGQGEYEQYF. This sequence joins TRBV6-2 or TRBV6-3 and TRBJ2-7; 10 bases are shared with TRBD1. V was clipped by 4 bases and J by 4 bases; unmatched bases: 7. The CDR3 contains 15 residues. Germline assignment: CDR1 MNHEY and CDR2 SVGEGT.

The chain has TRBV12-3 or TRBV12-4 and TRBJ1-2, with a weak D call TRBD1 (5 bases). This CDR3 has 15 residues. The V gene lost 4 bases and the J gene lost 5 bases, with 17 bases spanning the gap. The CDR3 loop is CASSSGRSLQYGYTF. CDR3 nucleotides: TGTGCCAGCAGTTCGGGACGGTCCCTGCAGTATGGCTACACCTTC.

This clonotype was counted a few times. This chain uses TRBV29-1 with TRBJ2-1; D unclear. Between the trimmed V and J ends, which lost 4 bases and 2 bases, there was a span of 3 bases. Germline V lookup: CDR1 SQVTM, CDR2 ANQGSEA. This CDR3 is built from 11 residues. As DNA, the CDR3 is TGCAGCGTTGGGGCCTACAATGAGCAGTTCTTC. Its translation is CSVGAYNEQFF.